This T cell receptor (beta chain) was retrieved from a study of blood T cell repertoires in COVID-19. Trimming stripped 6 bases from V and 0 bases from J, with 9 bases between. The germline V gene encodes CDR1 MNHEY and CDR2 SVGAGI. The CDR3 covers 14 residues. The assay was immunoSEQ multiplex PCR, and TCRdb's table has in-frame clones only and misses some. The sample gives 70,000 to 100,000 clones, 90% to 95% of which show up once; about 1.7% is in the top ten. The chain links TRBV6-5 to TRBJ2-1; no clear D. The sequenced material came from peripheral blood. The receptor was derived from a man in his 60s with acute or convalescent COVID-19. CDR3 residues: CASRSLSSYNEQFF. The CDR3 coding sequence is TGTGCCAGCAGGTCTCTTAGCTCCTACAATGAGCAGTTCTTC.